Presented here are 27 T cell receptor beta chains from one specimen sequenced in a study of memory CD4+ T cells and cytomegalovirus serostatus (dated by TCRdb to between 2019 and 2020). Libraries were made using the immunoSEQ multiplex PCR assay. TCRdb obtained this table from immuneACCESS and retained in-frame rearrangements with V and J assigned. These tables miss some clones; where compared with another copy, unresolved V genes account for less than half of the shortfall, and the remainder is unexplained. For this sample the table gives some 52,000 clones, of which under 80% were detected only once. The ten largest clonotypes hold 0.77% of the sample. Single viable CD3+CD4+CD8-CD45RO+ cells were sorted as memory CD4+ T cells on a FACSAria II. The material sequenced was memory CD4+ T cells from blood. These receptor sequences come from an adult in good health and CMV-seronegative.

There are a few counts of this clone. This chain connects TRBV5-1 to TRBJ1-1; weak D call: TRBD1 (6 bases). The CDR3 is 14 residues long. The V gene lost 2 bases and the J gene lost 0 bases, with 8 bases spanning the gap. The germline V gene has CDR1 SGHRS and CDR2 YFSETQ. CDR3 in amino acids: CASSFQGLNTEAFF. CDR3 nucleotide sequence: TGCGCCAGCAGCTTCCAGGGGCTGAACACTGAAGCTTTCTTT.

The V and J genes are TRBV11-2 and TRBJ1-2; D gene uncertain. The V gene's germline CDR1 is SGHAT and CDR2 FQNNGV. Trimming left V 2 bases short and J 3 bases short, with 7 bases between. The CDR3 covers 13 residues. CDR3 loop: CASSLSGYYGYTF. The CDR3 nucleotides are TGTGCCAGCAGCTTATCGGGGTACTATGGCTACACCTTC.

The CDR3: CASSYGTNTEAFF. As DNA, the CDR3 is TGTGCCAGCAGTTACGGGACAAACACTGAAGCTTTCTTT. The V and J genes are TRBV6-6 and TRBJ1-1; tentative D call: TRBD1 (6 bases). The CDR3 runs 13 residues. Germline V CDR1 and CDR2: MNHNY, SVGAGI (reference sequence). The V end was cut by 2 bases, the J end by 2 bases, with 6 bases between.

The chain joins TRBV9 to TRBJ2-5, with 11 bases lining up with TRBD2. This CDR3 has 12 residues. Trimming removed 7 bases from V and 11 bases from J; junction bases left unmatched: 7. Per the germline V gene, CDR1 is SGDLS and CDR2 is YYNGEE. This CDR3 reads CASRSSGGVQYF. The CDR3 bases are TGTGCCAGCCGGAGTAGCGGGGGGGTACAGTACTTC.

The rearrangement joins TRBV15 to TRBJ1-4, with 7 bases aligning to TRBD1. Losses at the gene ends were 3 bases for V and 3 bases for J; bases not matched to a gene: 7. The CDR3 is 16 amino acids. Germline V gene lookup returns CDR1 LNHNV and CDR2 YYDKDF (reference sequence). In nucleotides, the CDR3 is TGTGCCACCAGCAGCCGCAGGACAGGTCCTAATGAAAAACTGTTTTTT. Translation gives CATSSRRTGPNEKLFF.

The gene calls are TRBV7-2 and TRBJ2-5, with D unclear. The germline CDR1 and CDR2 sequences are SGHTA and FQGNSA. CDR3 size: 15 residues. Trimming removed 1 base at V and 2 bases at J, with 11 bases between. The DNA of the CDR3 is TGTGCCAGCAGCTTAGGGCCAGCAGTACAAGAGACCCAGTACTTC. Translating gives CASSLGPAVQETQYF.

This clone was observed once. The J gene is TRBJ1-1, the V gene TRBV10-3; possibly TRBD1 for D (6 bases). CDR1 ENHRY and CDR2 SYGVKD come from the germline V gene. V was clipped by 0 bases and J by 8 bases, with 10 bases between them. The CDR3 is 13 amino acids. The DNA for the CDR3 is TGTGCCATCAGTGAGTCCTGGGGGCGCGAAGCTTTCTTT. Its protein is CAISESWGREAFF.

The J gene is TRBJ2-7, the V gene TRBV6-1; D possibly corresponds to TRBD2 (6 bases). Per germline, CDR1 MNHNS and CDR2 SASEGT. Trimming stripped 7 bases from V and 7 bases from J, with 17 bases between. The CDR3 covers 13 residues. The CDR3 DNA reads TGTGCCAGCACTAGGTTATTGGGGGGAGAGCAGTACTTC. As protein: CASTRLLGGEQYF.

The chain recombines TRBV2 with TRBJ1-1; possible D gene TRBD1, 6 bases. Trimming left V 4 bases short and J 4 bases short, with 13 bases between. From germline, CDR1 is SNHLY and CDR2 FYNNEI. This CDR3 is built from 14 residues. CDR3 sequence reads: CASSVQGGGTEAFF. The CDR3 DNA reads as TGTGCCAGCAGTGTACAGGGAGGCGGCACTGAAGCTTTCTTT. Together with reference TRBV2 and TRBJ1-1, the CDR3 gives the full variable domain: EPEVTQTPSHQVTQMGQEVILRCVPISNHLYFYWYRQILGQKVEFLVSFYNNEISEKSEIFDDQFSVERPDGSNFTLKIRSTKLEDSAMYFCASSVQGGGTEAFFGQGTRLTVV.

V gene TRBV29-1 combines with J gene TRBJ1-1, with unresolved D. This CDR3 contains 12 residues. Germline CDR1 and CDR2: SQVTM and ANQGSEA. Trimming stripped 4 bases from V and 4 bases from J, with 10 bases between. As DNA, the CDR3 is TGCAGCGTTGTGAGGCAGACCACTGAAGCTTTCTTT. Its translation is CSVVRQTTEAFF.

V is TRBV11-2 and J is TRBJ1-1; D is unclear. Trimming took off 4 bases at V and 0 bases at J, with 9 bases between the two ends. The CDR3 is made up of 14 amino acids. Looked up from germline, CDR1 is SGHAT and CDR2 is FQNNGV. The DNA of the CDR3 is TGTGCCAGCAGCTCCAGATACATGAACACTGAAGCTTTCTTT. Translated, it gives CASSSRYMNTEAFF.

V is TRBV6-5 and J is TRBJ1-5; D is uncertain. V was clipped by 7 bases and J by 6 bases, with 19 bases between them. CDR3 size: 15 residues. From germline, CDR1 is MNHEY and CDR2 SVGAGI. The CDR3 region is CASIRGHPDTQPQHF. In DNA form, the CDR3 reads TGTGCCAGCATAAGAGGGCACCCCGACACTCAGCCCCAGCATTTT.

The chain links TRBV11-2 to TRBJ2-3; 8 nucleotides match TRBD1. The J segment lost 3 bases and the V segment lost 1 base, leaving 12 bases of the junction unmatched. CDR3 length equals 18 residues. Looked up from germline, CDR1 is SGHAT and CDR2 is FQNNGV. The CDR3 DNA follows: TGTGCCAGCAGCTTAGTTATAACTGGGACAGGAGTGACAGATACGCAGTATTTT. Encoded protein: CASSLVITGTGVTDTQYF.

The chain carries TRBV6-4 and TRBJ1-2; TRBD1 might be the D (5 bases). This CDR3 comprises 14 residues. Trimming took off 0 bases at V and 5 bases at J, with 10 bases between the two ends. Germline assignment: CDR1 MRHNA and CDR2 SNTAGT. The CDR3 region is CASSDSQGGYGYTF. Here the CDR3 DNA reads TGTGCCAGCAGTGACTCCCAGGGTGGTTATGGCTACACCTTC.

This clone was counted only a few times. This rearrangement joins TRBV5-1 to TRBJ1-1; possible D gene TRBD1, 6 bases. Germline values: CDR1 SGHRS, CDR2 YFSETQ. Trimming took off 3 bases at V and 4 bases at J, with 10 bases between the two ends. The CDR3 runs 13 residues. As DNA, the CDR3 is TGCGCCAGCAGCTCTGGACAGTTCACTGAAGCTTTCTTT. Translated: CASSSGQFTEAFF. The full variable domain, rest sourced from reference TRBV5-1 and TRBJ1-1, is KAGVTQTPRYLIKTRGQQVTLSCSPISGHRSVSWYQQTPGQGLQFLFEYFSETQRNKGNFPGRFSGRQFSNSRSEMNVSTLELGDSALYLCASSSGQFTEAFFGQGTRLTVV.

In this sample, this clone turned up once. J is TRBJ2-5 and V is TRBV6-5; no definite D call. The CDR3 has 11 residues. Germline lookup yields CDR1 MNHEY and CDR2 SVGAGI. V lost 6 bases and J lost 1, with 3 bases in between. The CDR3, as DNA: TGTGCCAGCAGCCCCCAAGAGACCCAGTACTTC. Its protein is CASSPQETQYF.

This clone was found a few times. This sequence joins TRBV18 and TRBJ1-6, with D maybe TRBD1 (5 bases). V was pared by 1 base and J by 6 bases, with 25 bases between. The CDR3 has 20 residues. Germline lookup yields CDR1 KGHSH and CDR2 LQKENI. CDR3 sequence reads: CASSPLPGEGEGRSNSPLHF. CDR3 in DNA: TGTGCCAGCTCACCACTCCCGGGGGAAGGTGAGGGTCGGAGTAATTCACCCCTCCACTTT. Based on the CDR3 plus reference TRBV18 and TRBJ1-6, the full variable domain is NAGVMQNPRHLVRRRGQEARLRCSPMKGHSHVYWYRQLPEEGLKFMVYLQKENIIDESGMPKERFSAEFPKEGPSILRIQQVVRGDSAAYFCASSPLPGEGEGRSNSPLHFGNGTRLTVT.

The J gene is TRBJ1-3, the V gene TRBV18, with D unresolved. The CDR3 spans 16 residues. Germline V CDR1 and CDR2: KGHSH, LQKENI. The V end was cut by 6 bases, the J end by 2 bases, with 17 bases between. The CDR3 sequence is CASSSTPRSAGNTIYF. The CDR3 coding sequence is TGTGCCAGCTCTTCCACCCCCCGAAGCGCTGGAAACACCATATATTTT.

The chain has TRBV5-5 and TRBJ2-7, with 7 bases identical to TRBD1. V trimming: 0 bases; J trimming: 2 bases; junction bases outside the gene matches: 2. Germline CDR1 reads SGHKS; CDR2 reads YYEKEE (reference sequence). The CDR3 has 14 residues. The CDR3 reads CASSLAGGPYEQYF. CDR3 DNA: TGTGCCAGCAGCTTGGCAGGGGGACCCTACGAGCAGTACTTC.

This chain connects TRBV14 to TRBJ2-5; a possible D gene is TRBD2 (6 bases). V was cut by 3 bases and J by 5 bases, with 19 bases left in between. From germline, CDR1 is SGHDN and CDR2 FVKESK. The CDR3 contains 16 residues. CDR3 in DNA: TGTGCCAGCAGCCAGAACCCGTTAGCGGTCGGGGAGACCCAGTACTTC. Translated: CASSQNPLAVGETQYF.

This clone was observed a handful of times. This chain joins TRBV10-3 and TRBJ1-1; D gene ambiguous. V shed 10 bases and J shed 2 bases, with 8 bases lying between them. The length of the CDR3 is 11 residues. The germline V gene encodes CDR1 ENHRY and CDR2 SYGVKD. The CDR3 DNA reads TGTGCCAGCGCCAGAAACACTGAAGCTTTCTTT. As protein: CASARNTEAFF.

This clone was recorded only once. The rearrangement uses TRBV6-5 and TRBJ2-3; D remains ambiguous. V gave up 2 bases and J gave up 5 bases, with 17 bases separating them. Looked up from germline, CDR1 is MNHEY and CDR2 is SVGAGI. The CDR3 is 16 residues long. The CDR3 nucleotides read TGTGCCAGCAGTTACAAGGGAACCGTGGGTGGAGATACGCAGTATTTT. Translation: CASSYKGTVGGDTQYF.

This chain connects TRBV7-2 to TRBJ1-2, with 9 bases fitting TRBD1. V shed 8 bases and J 8 bases; nucleotides not matched to a gene: 18. Germline V gene lookup returns CDR1 SGHTA and CDR2 FQGNSA. The CDR3 covers 16 residues. The CDR3 DNA follows: TGTGCCAGCGGCCTACGGGGACAGGGCGGGAATGGAGGCTACACCTTC. Amino acid sequence: CASGLRGQGGNGGYTF.

V gene TRBV5-4 combines with J gene TRBJ2-2, with D possibly TRBD1 on 6 matching bases. V dropped 1 base and J dropped 1 base, with 11 bases sitting between them. CDR1 SGHNT and CDR2 YYREEE come from the germline V gene (reference sequence). This CDR3 region has 16 residues. CDR3: CASSLPGAGNTGELFF. In nucleotides, the CDR3 is TGTGCCAGCAGCTTGCCAGGGGCTGGGAACACCGGGGAGCTGTTTTTT.

V and J are TRBV6-5 and TRBJ1-1; possible D gene TRBD1, 6 bases. Trimming pared 5 bases from V and 6 bases from J, leaving 16 bases between. This CDR3 contains 14 residues. Germline CDR1 reads MNHEY; CDR2 reads SVGAGI. CDR3 coding DNA: TGTGCCAGCAGTCCATACAGGGAGTACCCTGAAGCTTTCTTT. This gives the protein CASSPYREYPEAFF.

The J gene is TRBJ2-2, the V gene TRBV5-8; 8 bases agree with TRBD1. Trimming cost V 4 bases and J 4 bases; bases outside gene matches: 6. CDR1 SGHTS and CDR2 YDEGEE come from the germline V gene. The CDR3 spans 15 residues. CDR3 amino acids: CASSAQGASTGELFF. CDR3 bases: TGTGCCAGCAGCGCCCAGGGGGCAAGCACCGGGGAGCTGTTTTTT.

V and J are TRBV5-1 and TRBJ2-2; D is uncertain. The V gene lost 0 bases and the J gene lost 2 bases, with 5 bases spanning the gap. In germline, CDR1 is SGHRS, CDR2 YFSETQ. This CDR3 has 14 residues. CDR3 nucleotide sequence: TGCGCCAGCAGCTTGGGACAAAACACCGGGGAGCTGTTTTTT. Amino acid sequence: CASSLGQNTGELFF.